The entry below gives a single TCR beta chain sequence along with its context. Its antigen is not known. V was clipped by 0 bases and J by 2 bases; unmatched bases: 5. Germline lookup yields CDR1 MNHEY and CDR2 SVGAGI. The CDR3 has 18 residues. This specimen belongs to a study of response to subunit inactivated influenza vaccine. Study observations and caveats: New T cells are recruited in small numbers by each seasonal influenza vaccination, according to the authors' suggestion.

TCRdb re-derived calls from the RT-PCR reads in MiXCR, one entry per CDR3 protein. Of almost 250,000 distinct CDR3 sequences in the sample, more than 10% were seen once. The chain combines TRBV6-5 with TRBJ2-6; the match to TRBD2 covers 9 bases. The receptor's source is a man aged 45-65 years who received an inactivated influenza vaccine. The specimen comprised non-naive T cells sorted from PBMCs, sampled 14 days before vaccination. The CDR3 loop is CASSYSAGGLPGANVLTF. The CDR3 nucleotides read TGTGCCAGCAGTTACTCTGCGGGAGGGCTACCTGGGGCCAACGTCCTGACTTTC.